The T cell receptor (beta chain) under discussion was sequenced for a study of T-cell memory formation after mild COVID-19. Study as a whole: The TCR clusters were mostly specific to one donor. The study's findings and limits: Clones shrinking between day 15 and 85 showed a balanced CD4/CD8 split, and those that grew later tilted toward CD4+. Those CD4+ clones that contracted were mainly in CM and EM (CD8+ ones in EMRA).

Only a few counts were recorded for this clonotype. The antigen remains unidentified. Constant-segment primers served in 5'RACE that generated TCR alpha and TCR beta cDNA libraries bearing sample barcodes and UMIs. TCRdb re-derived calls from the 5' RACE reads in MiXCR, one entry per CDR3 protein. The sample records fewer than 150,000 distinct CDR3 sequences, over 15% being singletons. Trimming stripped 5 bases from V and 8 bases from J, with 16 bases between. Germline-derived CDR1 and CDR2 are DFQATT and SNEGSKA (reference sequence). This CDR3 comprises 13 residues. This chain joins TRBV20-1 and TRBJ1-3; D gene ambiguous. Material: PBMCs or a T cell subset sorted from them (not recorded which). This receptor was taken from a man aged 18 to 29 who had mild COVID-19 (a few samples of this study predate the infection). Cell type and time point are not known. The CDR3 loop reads CSAPSSPAHTIYF. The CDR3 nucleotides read TGCAGTGCTCCAAGTTCCCCCGCTCACACCATATATTTT.